The next 8 T cell receptor beta chains were all read from a single sample in a study of T-cell reconstitution after alpha-beta-depleted transplantation in children. Construction of the TCRbeta library involved unique molecular identifiers. TCRdb called the PCR reads again in MiXCR, with one record for every CDR3 protein. The sample gives around 410,000 distinct CDR3 sequences, approximately 10% of which show up once; roughly 5.1% is in the top ten. The sample was PBMCs from the stem cell graft donor, taken from the stem cell graft. These receptors were obtained from a human donor who donated a stem cell graft to a child with acute myeloid leukemia.

This chain links TRBV15 with TRBJ1-2, with D maybe TRBD1 (5 bases). The CDR3 runs to 12 residues. CDR1 LNHNV and CDR2 YYDKDF come from the germline V gene (reference sequence). V was pared by 1 base and J by 7 bases, with 7 bases between. The CDR3 region has the DNA TGTGCCACCAGCAGAGCCGGGGGTGGCTACACCTTC. Amino acids: CATSRAGGGYTF.

This clonotype was counted at least ten times. The gene calls are TRBV5-1 and TRBJ2-2; 8 bases map to TRBD1. V lost 5 bases, J lost 1 base, and 10 bases stayed unmatched. Germline-derived CDR1 and CDR2 are SGHRS and YFSETQ. The CDR3 spans 17 residues. CDR3 nucleotides: TGCGCCAGCAGTTGGACCTCCGGGACAGGGAACACCGGGGAGCTGTTTTTT. Its protein is CASSWTSGTGNTGELFF.

This chain links TRBV5-6 with TRBJ2-7; 7 bases agree with TRBD1. The junction had 12 bases not matched to a gene; V was cut back by 2 bases and J by 1 base. Germline CDR1 and CDR2: SGHDT and YYEEEE. The CDR3 spans 17 residues. CDR3 amino acids: CASSFWQHRDRSYEQYF. DNA for the CDR3: TGTGCCAGCAGCTTCTGGCAACACCGGGACAGATCCTACGAGCAGTACTTC.

This clonotype was detected many times. The rearrangement uses TRBV29-1 and TRBJ2-3; 8 positions agree with TRBD2. The J segment lost 4 bases and the V segment lost 4 bases, leaving 10 bases of the junction unmatched. This CDR3 comprises 15 residues. Per the germline V gene, CDR1 is SQVTM and CDR2 is ANQGSEA. CDR3 bases: TGCAGCGTTGGTCCAATAGCGGGAACCGCAGATACGCAGTATTTT. Encoded protein: CSVGPIAGTADTQYF.

At least ten counts were recorded for this clonotype. CDR3 amino acids: CSARDRRNQPQHF. The CDR3 DNA sequence: TGCAGTGCTAGGGACAGGAGGAATCAGCCCCAGCATTTT. This chain uses TRBV20-1 with TRBJ1-5; 7 bases line up with TRBD1. Germline V gene lookup returns CDR1 DFQATT and CDR2 SNEGSKA (reference sequence). The CDR3 has 13 amino acids. Unmatched junction bases numbered 3, after V lost 3 bases and J lost 4 bases.

This clonotype has more than one count but fewer than ten. This chain joins TRBV27 and TRBJ1-1; D is unresolved. Germline V lookup: CDR1 MNHEY, CDR2 SMNVEV (reference sequence). This CDR3 spans 13 amino acids. V lost 3 bases and J lost 4, with 9 bases in between. The CDR3 loop is CASSFVSGTEAFF. The CDR3 DNA reads TGTGCCAGCAGTTTTGTCAGCGGCACTGAAGCTTTCTTT.

In its sample, this clonotype was seen many times. The rearrangement joins TRBV12-3 or TRBV12-4 to TRBJ2-7, with D tentatively TRBD2 (5 bases). This CDR3 is built from 14 residues. V was pared by 5 bases and J by 2 bases, with 13 bases between. CDR3 DNA: TGTGCCAGCAGTCCCCGGACTGAAGCCTACGAGCAGTACTTC. The encoded protein is CASSPRTEAYEQYF.

There are a few counts of this clonotype. The CDR3 sequence is CSVATTGRVQETQYF. CDR3 in DNA: TGCAGCGTTGCGACAACAGGGCGGGTCCAAGAGACCCAGTACTTC. The chain employs TRBV29-1 and TRBJ2-5; TRBD1 is a possible D gene (6 bases). With 4 bases removed from V and 1 base from J, the gap between germline ends came to 16 bases. Germline CDR1 is SQVTM and CDR2 is ANQGSEA. The CDR3 totals 15 residues. Together with reference TRBV29-1 and TRBJ2-5, the CDR3 gives the full variable domain: SAVISQKPSRDICQRGTSLTIQCQVDSQVTMMFWYRQQPGQSLTLIATANQGSEATYESGFVIDKFPISRPNLTFSTLTVSNMSPEDSSIYLCSVATTGRVQETQYFGPGTRLLVL.